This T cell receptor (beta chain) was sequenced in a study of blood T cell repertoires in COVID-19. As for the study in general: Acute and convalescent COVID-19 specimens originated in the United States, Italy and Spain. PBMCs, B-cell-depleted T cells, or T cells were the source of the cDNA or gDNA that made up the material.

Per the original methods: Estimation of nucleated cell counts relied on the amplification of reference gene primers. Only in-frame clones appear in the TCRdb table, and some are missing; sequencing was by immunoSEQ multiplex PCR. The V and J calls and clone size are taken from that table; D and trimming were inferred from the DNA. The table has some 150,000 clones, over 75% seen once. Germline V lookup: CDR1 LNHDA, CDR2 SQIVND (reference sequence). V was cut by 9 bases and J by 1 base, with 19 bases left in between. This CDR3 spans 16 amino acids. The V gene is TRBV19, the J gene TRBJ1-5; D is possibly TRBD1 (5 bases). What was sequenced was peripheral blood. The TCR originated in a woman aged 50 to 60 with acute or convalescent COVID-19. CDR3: CASSGRGSLSNQPQHF. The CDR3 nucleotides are TGTGCCAGCTCGGGTCGGGGGAGCTTGAGCAATCAGCCCCAGCATTTT.